The source of this T cell receptor beta chain is a study of cytotoxic CD8 clonotypes in ibrutinib-treated CLL. The study, taken as a whole, reports: Against age-matched healthy donors, baseline clonality ran higher and tracked circulating CD8+ T-cell counts.

A note on this clone: Its antigen is unknown.

Using immunoSEQ multiplex PCR, the repertoire was profiled, and TCRdb retains in-frame clones only, with some absent. The data show 300,000 to 350,000 clones, 80% seen once. The starting material was PBMCs, obtained before ibrutinib treatment. The clonotype was recovered from a human donor with chronic lymphocytic leukemia.

The CDR3 sequence is CASSQVGGSSTDTQYF. The CDR3 nucleotides read TGTGCCAGCAGCCAAGTCGGCGGGAGTAGCACAGATACGCAGTATTTT. The rearrangement links TRBV4-2 to TRBJ2-3; 7 bases agree with TRBD2. The germline gives CDR1 LGHNA, CDR2 YNFKEQ. This CDR3 is 16 amino acids long. The V and J ends lost 1 base and 0 bases, in that order; junction bases with no gene match: 4.